Shown below are 30 T cell receptor beta chains from a single sample sequenced in a study of OX40 agonist ivuxolimab in advanced cancers. Sequenced by immunoSEQ multiplex PCR; TCRdb stores in-frame clones only, minus some. This sample has 75,000 to 95,000 clones, with roughly 90% found just once. The sample was CD4+ or CD8+ T cells sorted from blood, taken in a trial of the OX40 agonist ivuxolimab. Source of these receptors: an adult with an advanced solid tumor such as melanoma, head and neck, liver or kidney cancer.

This clone was seen a handful of times. The CDR3 sequence is CASSEWEGGYTF. CDR3 nucleotides: TGTGCCAGCAGTGAATGGGAAGGTGGCTACACCTTC. The chain has TRBV6-1 and TRBJ1-2; unclear D gene. The germline gives CDR1 MNHNS, CDR2 SASEGT. The CDR3 length is 12 residues. V dropped 2 bases and J dropped 7 bases, with 8 bases sitting between them.

V is TRBV7-9 and J is TRBJ2-3; TRBD2 agrees at 9 bases. V was pared by 5 bases and J by 3 bases, with 3 bases of the junction left unmatched. The germline CDR1 and CDR2 sequences are SEHNR and FQNEAQ (reference sequence). The CDR3 runs to 14 residues. DNA of the CDR3: TGTGCCAGCAGCGAAGGACTAGCGACAGATACGCAGTATTTT. Translated, it gives CASSEGLATDTQYF.

This clone was found once. This chain links TRBV12-5 with TRBJ2-6, with D possibly being TRBD1 (5 bases). Germline V gene lookup returns CDR1 LGHNT and CDR2 FRNRAP. This CDR3 contains 13 residues. V lost 9 bases to trimming and J lost 0 bases, with 6 bases between them. The CDR3: CASDSSGANVLTF. Written as DNA, the CDR3 is TGTGCTAGCGACAGCTCTGGGGCCAACGTCCTGACTTTC. The full variable domain, rest sourced from reference TRBV12-5 and TRBJ2-6, is DARVTQTPRHKVTEMGQEVTMRCQPILGHNTVFWYRQTMMQGLELLAYFRNRAPLDDSGMPKDRFSAEMPDATLATLKIQPSEPRDSAVYFCASDSSGANVLTFGAGSRLTVL.

This clone turned up a few times. This rearrangement joins TRBV7-2 to TRBJ2-7; 8 bases are shared with TRBD2. Trimming removed 4 bases from V and 2 bases from J; junction bases left unmatched: 13. The CDR3 is 17 amino acids. Germline V CDR1 and CDR2: SGHTA, FQGNSA. DNA for the CDR3: TGTGCCAGCAGCTCGGCCCTGCGCGGGAGGAGGCCCTACGAGCAGTACTTC. This sequence encodes CASSSALRGRRPYEQYF.

The V gene is TRBV29-1, the J gene TRBJ1-2; D is uncertain. This CDR3 has 12 amino acids. Germline V lookup: CDR1 SQVTM, CDR2 ANQGSEA. Between the trimmed V and J ends, which lost 7 bases and 8 bases, there was a span of 17 bases. CDR3 nucleotides: TGCAGCGCCCCGACTTCTATGGAGGGCTACACCTTC. Amino acids: CSAPTSMEGYTF.

The rearrangement joins TRBV23-1 to TRBJ2-2, with 9 bases lining up with TRBD1. TRBV23-1 is an ORF; its function is uncertain. The CDR3 is 20 amino acids. V trimming: 0 bases; J trimming: 0 bases; junction bases outside the gene matches: 11. DNA of the CDR3: TGCGCCAGCAGTCAATCTAGAGGACAGGGGTTGATCGCGAACACCGGGGAGCTGTTTTTT. Translating it yields CASSQSRGQGLIANTGELFF.

This clone was seen once. V is TRBV6-4 and J is TRBJ1-2; D ambiguous. The CDR3 runs 13 residues. Germline V gene data show CDR1 as MRHNA and CDR2 as SNTAGT. V was trimmed by 2 bases and J by 5 bases, leaving 9 bases between them. This CDR3 is CASSDPSRYGYTF. The CDR3 DNA reads as TGTGCCAGCAGTGACCCGTCGCGATATGGCTACACCTTC.

The rearrangement links TRBV5-1 to TRBJ1-6, with TRBD1 matching over 9 bases. CDR1 and CDR2 (germline): SGHRS, YFSETQ. The junction had 7 bases not matched to a gene; V was cut back by 4 bases and J by 5 bases. The CDR3 loop spans 16 amino acids. CDR3: CASSQGQGSNNSPLHF. The CDR3 DNA sequence: TGCGCCAGCAGCCAGGGACAGGGAAGCAATAATTCACCCCTCCACTTT.

This chain links TRBV7-2 with TRBJ1-2, with TRBD1 matching over 7 bases. CDR1 and CDR2 from the germline V gene are SGHTA and FQGNSA. This CDR3 region has 17 residues. Germline trimming cut 2 bases from V and 1 base from J; bases unmatched to any gene: 10. The CDR3 sequence is CASSLNVGQGGNYGYTF. The CDR3 DNA is TGTGCCAGCAGCTTAAATGTCGGGCAGGGGGGTAACTATGGCTACACCTTC.

The V call is TRBV10-3, the J call TRBJ2-1; 11 positions match TRBD2. V shed 7 bases, J shed 3 bases, and the junction held 8 bases outside the gene matches. From germline, CDR1 is ENHRY and CDR2 SYGVKD. CDR3 length: 16 residues. The CDR3: CAITAVAGGDYNEQFF. CDR3 DNA sequence: TGTGCCATCACCGCGGTAGCGGGAGGGGACTACAATGAGCAGTTCTTC.

V is TRBV5-1 and J is TRBJ2-2, with D uncertain. Germline V gene data show CDR1 as SGHRS and CDR2 as YFSETQ. The V gene lost 4 bases and the J gene lost 6 bases, with 10 bases spanning the gap. This CDR3 has 13 amino acids. This chain's CDR3 is CASSPESAGELFF. CDR3 DNA sequence: TGCGCCAGCAGCCCCGAGAGCGCCGGGGAGCTGTTTTTT.

The chain has TRBV10-3 and TRBJ2-7; TRBD1 matches at 10 bases. The V segment lost 6 bases and the J segment 3 bases; nucleotides outside the gene matches: 2. The CDR3 loop spans 13 amino acids. CDR1 and CDR2 from the germline V gene are ENHRY and SYGVKD. The CDR3 coding sequence is TGTGCCATCAGGGGGACAGGGGACTACGAGCAGTACTTC. This codes for CAIRGTGDYEQYF.

V is TRBV4-1 and J is TRBJ1-5, with D tentatively TRBD1 (5 bases). Trimming pared 8 bases from V and 1 base from J, leaving 12 bases between. CDR3 size: 14 residues. From germline, CDR1 is MGHRA and CDR2 YSYEKL. CDR3 in DNA: TGCGCCAGCTCAAGGGGACCGAGCAATCAGCCCCAGCATTTT. Its translation is CASSRGPSNQPQHF.

The rearrangement joins TRBV10-3 to TRBJ2-6; weak D call: TRBD1 (5 bases). The CDR3 spans 20 residues. Between the trimmed V and J ends, which lost 3 bases and 3 bases, there was a span of 24 bases. The germline V gene has CDR1 ENHRY and CDR2 SYGVKD. The CDR3 loop is CAISDAVWPGSAGGANVLTF. The DNA for the CDR3 is TGTGCCATCAGTGACGCCGTTTGGCCAGGGTCCGCTGGTGGGGCCAACGTCCTGACTTTC.

This clone occurred once. The chain couples TRBV7-9 to TRBJ2-1, with D possibly TRBD1 on 5 matching bases. CDR3 size: 15 residues. The V and J ends lost 5 bases and 4 bases respectively, with 15 bases between them. In germline, CDR1 is SEHNR, CDR2 FQNEAQ (reference sequence). As DNA, the CDR3 is TGTGCCAGCAGCCTCCAGCGACAGATATACAATGAGCAGTTCTTC. The encoded protein is CASSLQRQIYNEQFF.

The chain joins TRBV7-9 to TRBJ2-3, with 9 bases that match TRBD2. This CDR3 contains 16 residues. V lost 5 bases and J lost 1; bases outside the gene matches: 7. Germline values: CDR1 SEHNR, CDR2 FQNEAQ (reference sequence). CDR3 protein: CASSATSGLRTDTQYF. DNA for the CDR3: TGTGCCAGCAGCGCCACTAGCGGGCTCCGCACAGATACGCAGTATTTT.

This chain links TRBV5-4 with TRBJ2-7; D assignment may be TRBD1 or TRBD2 (5 bases each). V shed 4 bases and J shed 5 bases, with 16 bases lying between them. The CDR3 has 14 amino acids. Germline values: CDR1 SGHNT, CDR2 YYREEE (reference sequence). The CDR3 sequence is CASSKGPRRDEQYF. CDR3 in DNA: TGTGCCAGCAGCAAGGGACCGCGACGAGACGAGCAGTACTTC.

The chain employs TRBV5-5 and TRBJ2-5, with TRBD1 matching over 10 bases. J was trimmed by 2 bases and V by 3 bases; bases with no gene match: 7. The CDR3 loop spans 16 amino acids. Germline values: CDR1 SGHKS, CDR2 YYEKEE (reference sequence). The CDR3 coding sequence is TGTGCCAGCAGCTCCCGCCGGGGACAGGGGCAAGAGACCCAGTACTTC. It translates to CASSSRRGQGQETQYF. The full variable domain, completed using reference TRBV5-5 and TRBJ2-5, is DAGVTQSPTHLIKTRGQQVTLRCSPISGHKSVSWYQQVLGQGPQFIFQYYEKEERGRGNFPDRFSARQFPNYSSELNVNALLLGDSALYLCASSSRRGQGQETQYFGPGTRLLVL.

The chain employs TRBV7-8 and TRBJ2-2; D might be TRBD1 or TRBD2, each matching 6 bases. This CDR3 region has 15 residues. V shed 5 bases and J shed 4 bases, with 14 bases lying between them. CDR1 SGHVS and CDR2 FQNEAQ come from the germline V gene. CDR3 sequence (DNA): TGTGCCAGCAGCAGCTTGGGGGGCGGCACCGGGGAGCTGTTTTTT. Translating it yields CASSSLGGGTGELFF.

This rearrangement joins TRBV14 to TRBJ2-7; D unresolved. This CDR3 is built from 13 residues. The germline V gene has CDR1 SGHDN and CDR2 FVKESK. The V and J ends lost 0 bases and 5 bases respectively, with 8 bases between them. The CDR3, as DNA: TGTGCCAGCAGCCAAGAGTTTCGCCACGAGCAGTACTTC. Amino acid sequence: CASSQEFRHEQYF.

This rearrangement joins TRBV2 to TRBJ2-2, with 7 bases fitting TRBD2. Germline V gene data show CDR1 as SNHLY and CDR2 as FYNNEI. The CDR3 extends over 15 amino acids. After removal of 4 bases from V and 6 bases from J, the junction contained 8 bases not matched to a gene. In DNA, the CDR3 is TGTGCCAGCAGTGTACGGGACTACCGGTCCGGGGAGCTGTTTTTT. Amino acids: CASSVRDYRSGELFF.

This clone was observed once. The chain has TRBV6-1 and TRBJ2-7; D not resolved. With 5 bases removed from V and 5 bases from J, the gap between germline ends came to 10 bases. The CDR3 sequence is 12 residues long. Germline V gene lookup returns CDR1 MNHNS and CDR2 SASEGT. DNA of the CDR3: TGTGCCAGCAGTTTAAGGCTGGACGAGCAGTACTTC. Encoded protein: CASSLRLDEQYF.

The genes are TRBV2 and TRBJ2-7; D is possibly TRBD2 (5 bases). CDR1 and CDR2 from the germline V gene are SNHLY and FYNNEI. V was shortened by 6 bases and J by 3 bases, with 12 bases between the two germline ends. The CDR3 covers 13 residues. Here the CDR3 reads CASSRDSDYEQYF. The CDR3 bases are TGTGCCAGCAGCCGGGATAGCGACTACGAGCAGTACTTC. Full variable domain (remainder filled in from reference TRBV2 and TRBJ2-7): EPEVTQTPSHQVTQMGQEVILRCVPISNHLYFYWYRQILGQKVEFLVSFYNNEISEKSEIFDDQFSVERPDGSNFTLKIRSTKLEDSAMYFCASSRDSDYEQYFGPGTRLTVT.

Concerning this clone: Other DNA sequences from this sample encode an identical CDR3 as well. The chain uses TRBV2 and TRBJ2-2, with a weak D call TRBD2 (6 bases). Trimming removed 5 bases at V and 5 bases at J, with 12 bases between. The CDR3 is made up of 14 amino acids. Germline V gene sequence: CDR1 SNHLY, CDR2 FYNNEI. CDR3 DNA: TGTGCCAGCAGTTGGGACTCCTCAACCGGGGAGCTGTTTTTT. It is translated as CASSWDSSTGELFF.

The chain is built from TRBV18 and TRBJ2-2; D perhaps matches TRBD2 (6 bases). Between the trimmed V and J ends, which lost 6 bases and 2 bases, there was a span of 13 bases. The germline V gene has CDR1 KGHSH and CDR2 LQKENI. This CDR3 has 15 amino acids. In nucleotides, the CDR3 is TGTGCCAGCTCCCTTGACGGGAGAAACACCGGGGAGCTGTTTTTT. Translation gives CASSLDGRNTGELFF.

The V call is TRBV27, the J call TRBJ2-3; D possibly uses TRBD1 or TRBD2 (5 bases each). Trimming removed 5 bases from V and 8 bases from J, with 17 bases in between. This CDR3 spans 14 amino acids. The germline CDR1 and CDR2 sequences are MNHEY and SMNVEV (reference sequence). CDR3 sequence reads: CASSPTSGDRTQYF. In DNA form, the CDR3 reads TGTGCCAGCAGTCCTACCTCCGGGGACCGTACGCAGTATTTT.

V and J are TRBV5-1 and TRBJ2-3, with D possibly being TRBD2 (6 bases). CDR3 length: 17 residues. Germline V CDR1 and CDR2: SGHRS, YFSETQ. The V end lost 0 bases, the J end lost 0 bases, and 14 bases lay between the germline ends. CDR3 sequence reads: CASSLASSGYSTDTQYF. The CDR3 DNA reads as TGCGCCAGCAGCTTGGCCTCGAGCGGGTATAGCACAGATACGCAGTATTTT.

This clone was observed once. J is TRBJ1-2 and V is TRBV4-3; D unresolved. Trimming took 1 base from V and 0 from J, leaving 9 bases between them. The CDR3 length is 15 residues. The germline gives CDR1 LGHNA, CDR2 YSLEER. CDR3 residues: CASSQVKDPNYGYTF. The DNA for the CDR3 is TGCGCCAGCAGCCAAGTTAAAGATCCTAACTATGGCTACACCTTC.

The chain uses TRBV6-6 and TRBJ2-2; 8 bases agree with TRBD2. CDR1 is MNHNY, CDR2 SVGAGI, per germline (reference sequence). This CDR3 comprises 16 residues. The V and J ends lost 5 bases and 2 bases, in that order; junction bases with no gene match: 7. The CDR3 sequence: CASSQSGSTNTGELFF. As DNA, the CDR3 is TGTGCCAGCAGTCAAAGCGGGAGTACCAACACCGGGGAGCTGTTTTTT.

This chain connects TRBV19 to TRBJ1-5; 8 bases match TRBD1. With 5 bases clipped from V and 2 bases from J, the junction kept 5 bases outside the gene matches. CDR3 size: 15 residues. Per germline, CDR1 LNHDA and CDR2 SQIVND (reference sequence). The DNA of the CDR3 is TGTGCCAGTAGTCATCGGACAGGGCGCAATCAGCCCCAGCATTTT. It is translated as CASSHRTGRNQPQHF.